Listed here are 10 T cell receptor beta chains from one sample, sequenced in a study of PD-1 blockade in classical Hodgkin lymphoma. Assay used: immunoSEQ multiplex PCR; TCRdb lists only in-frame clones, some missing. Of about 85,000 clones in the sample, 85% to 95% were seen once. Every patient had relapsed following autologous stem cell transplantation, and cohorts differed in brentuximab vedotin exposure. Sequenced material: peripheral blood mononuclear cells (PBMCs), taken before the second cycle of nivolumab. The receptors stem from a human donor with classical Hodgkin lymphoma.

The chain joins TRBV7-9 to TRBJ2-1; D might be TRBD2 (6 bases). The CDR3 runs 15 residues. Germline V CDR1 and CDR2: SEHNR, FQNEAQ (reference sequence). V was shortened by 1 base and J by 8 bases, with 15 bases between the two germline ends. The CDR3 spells CASSLGASDRDEQFF. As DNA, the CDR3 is TGTGCCAGCAGCTTAGGGGCTAGCGACCGTGATGAGCAGTTCTTC.

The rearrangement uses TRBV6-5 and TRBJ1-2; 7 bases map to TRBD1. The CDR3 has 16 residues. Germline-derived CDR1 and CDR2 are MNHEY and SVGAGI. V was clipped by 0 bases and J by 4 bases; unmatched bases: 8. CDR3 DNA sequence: TGTGCCAGCAGTTACTCTGGGACAGCGAACCCCTATGGCTACACCTTC. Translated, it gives CASSYSGTANPYGYTF.

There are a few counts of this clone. CDR3 DNA: TGCGCCAGCAGCTTAGGACTAGCGGAGGTCAATGAGCAGTTCTTC. Residues: CASSLGLAEVNEQFF. V usage is TRBV5-1 and J usage is TRBJ2-1, with TRBD2 identical over 10 bases. Germline V gene sequence: CDR1 SGHRS, CDR2 YFSETQ. The junction had 5 bases not matched to a gene; V was cut back by 2 bases and J by 6 bases. The CDR3 is made up of 15 amino acids.

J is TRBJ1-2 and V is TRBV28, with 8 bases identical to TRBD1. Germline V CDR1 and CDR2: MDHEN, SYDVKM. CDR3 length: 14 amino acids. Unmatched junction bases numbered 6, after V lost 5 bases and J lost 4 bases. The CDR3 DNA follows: TGTGCCAGCAGTGGCCCGGACAGGGTCTATGGCTACACCTTC. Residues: CASSGPDRVYGYTF.

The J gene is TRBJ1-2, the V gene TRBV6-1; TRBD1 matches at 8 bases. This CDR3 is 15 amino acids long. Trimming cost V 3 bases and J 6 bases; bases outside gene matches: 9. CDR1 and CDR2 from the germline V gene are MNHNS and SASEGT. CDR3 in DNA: TGTGCCAGCAGTGAGAGGACAGGGAGGCCGGATGGCTACACCTTC. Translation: CASSERTGRPDGYTF.

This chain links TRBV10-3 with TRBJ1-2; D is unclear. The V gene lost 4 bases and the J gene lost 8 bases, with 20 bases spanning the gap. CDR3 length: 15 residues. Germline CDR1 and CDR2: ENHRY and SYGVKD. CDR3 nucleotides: TGTGCCATCAGTGTAGACTCGGACGGCCTGCTGGGCTACACCTTC. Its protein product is CAISVDSDGLLGYTF.

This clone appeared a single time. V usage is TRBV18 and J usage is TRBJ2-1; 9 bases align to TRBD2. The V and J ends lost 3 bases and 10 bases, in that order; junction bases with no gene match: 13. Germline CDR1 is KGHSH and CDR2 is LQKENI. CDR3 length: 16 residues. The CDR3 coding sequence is TGTGCCAGCTCACCCGGAATGGGACTAGCAACACCCGAGCAGTTCTTC. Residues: CASSPGMGLATPEQFF.

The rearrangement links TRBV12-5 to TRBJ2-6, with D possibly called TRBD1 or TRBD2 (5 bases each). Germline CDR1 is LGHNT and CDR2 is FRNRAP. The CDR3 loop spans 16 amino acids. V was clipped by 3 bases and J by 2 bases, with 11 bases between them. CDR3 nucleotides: TGTGCTAGTGGTTTTGCCGGGACGCCTGGGGCCAACGTCCTGACTTTC. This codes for CASGFAGTPGANVLTF.

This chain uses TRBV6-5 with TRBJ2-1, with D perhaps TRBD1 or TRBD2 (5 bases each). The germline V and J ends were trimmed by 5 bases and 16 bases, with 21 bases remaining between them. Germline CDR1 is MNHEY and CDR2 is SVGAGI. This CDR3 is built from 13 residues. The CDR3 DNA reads TGTGCCAGCAGTCAACTCGAAGGGACCCACCACTTCTTC. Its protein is CASSQLEGTHHFF.

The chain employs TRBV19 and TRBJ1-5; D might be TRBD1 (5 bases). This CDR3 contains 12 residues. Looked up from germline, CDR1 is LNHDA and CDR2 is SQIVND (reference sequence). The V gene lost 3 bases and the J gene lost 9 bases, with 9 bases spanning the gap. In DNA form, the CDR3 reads TGTGCCAGTAGTATCGAGGGGTTGCCCCAGCATTTT. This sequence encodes CASSIEGLPQHF.